The present entry profiles one TCR beta chain with its context. This clone was seen more than once but under ten times. Its antigen remains unidentified. Throughout, gene names and germline sequences are given for the mouse. The read is 1 residue too short to cover the CDR3 end, so that end is filled in from the germline J gene. These data are taken from a study of tissue T cells after allogeneic stem cell transplantation (dated by TCRdb to between 2022 and 2023). Notes on the research overall: The study profiled TCR beta repertoires in many tissues obtained from research autopsies of patients with and without GVHD, and also in mouse models of GVHD. The human part of the study was a prospective observational study with no blinding and no randomization. Points the paper makes about the study in general: Within patients, how anatomically similar the tissues were was a key factor in shaping TCR repertoire composition, regardless of disease or transplant status. Blood and spleen T cells captured only a limited portion of the TCR repertoire detected in tissues, in both patients and mice. The study did not establish which tissue TCRs were alloreactive or antigen-specific, and some clones may have been host cells that persisted. Not many T cell clones showed up in more than one patient, yet clustering based on motifs uncovered repertoire signatures that were shared across patients in a tissue-specific way. The patient cohort was small and clinically heterogeneous, and sampling depth was acknowledged as a limitation.

Receptor libraries were prepared by the immunoSEQ multiplex PCR assay. TCRbeta CDR3 sequencing was done by Adaptive Biotechnologies at survey depth, reporting CDR3 sequences, V/J genes, productive frequency and template counts. Amplification of TCR beta CDR3 regions was performed from genomic DNA rather than from RNA. Per the source publication's procedure: Pairwise repertoire overlap between tissues was quantified with Jensen-Shannon divergence, where 1 means complete divergence and 0 identical. Tissues were grouped by single-linkage agglomerative hierarchical clustering of pairwise JSD values, and the clustering results were shown as dendrograms. GLIPH2 was applied to all patient samples using simulation_depth 1000, kmer_min_depth 3, and cdr3_length_cutoff 8, and only groups with more than two unique CDR3s were retained. In a standardized tissue-overlap score, Jaccard GLIPH-group overlap across patients was extrapolated to a standard repertoire size of 1000 clones. Linear mixed-effect models, with tissue included as a fixed effect and individual included as a random effect, were used to assess associations of diversity with clinical or experimental variables. TCRdb mirrors the immuneACCESS table, restricted to in-frame sequences. Some clones are absent from its copies; in checked studies, under half trace to an unresolved V gene, and the reason for the others is unknown. V, J and clone size reflect that table, while D and trimming were determined from the DNA. This sample gives more than 4,500 clones in total; less than 65% of them show up just once. The ten largest clones add up to under 8% of the sample.

V lost 1 base and J lost 0 bases; the stretch between them is 4 bases long. The CDR3 holds 13 amino acids from the cysteine to the phenylalanine. The DNA shown is the part of the CDR3 that was read: 36 bases, in frame from base 1. The germline V gene encodes CDR1 SNHLY and CDR2 FYNGKV (reference sequence). Read against the paper, the sample's time point label means: mouse harvest day 7 after allogeneic transplant. Each mouse graft consisted of 10^7 T-cell-depleted bone marrow cells plus 10^6 splenic CD5+ T cells and was given by tail vein injection. To model GVHD in mice, a major MHC-mismatch B6 (H2b) into BALB/c (H2d) model was used, and tissues were profiled at day 7 or 14. On day 7 or 14 post-transplant, mouse tissues and retro-orbital blood were harvested with separate sterile tools for each animal, and livers were flushed before harvest. Before genomic DNA was isolated with the DNeasy Blood & Tissue Kit, mouse tissues were minced with razor blades in buffered saline.

The source material was gut tissue. The chain is assembled from TRBV3 and TRBJ2-7; the D gene is unclear. This sequence was found in a female BALB/c mouse given C57BL/6 T cells with graft-versus-host disease after an allogeneic hematopoietic cell transplant. The DNA read from the CDR3 is TGTGCCAGCAGCTTAGACAGCTCCTATGAACAGTAC. Its amino acids are CASSLDSSYEQY. Given in full, the CDR3 is CASSLDSSYEQYF. The entire variable domain, with the stretches around the CDR3 drawn from the reference TRBV3 and TRBJ2-7 proteins, is GPKVLQIPSHQIIDMGQMVTLNCDPVSNHLYFYWYKQILGQQMEFLVNFYNGKVMEKSKLFKDQFSVERPDGSYFTLKIQPTALEDSAVYFCASSLDSSYEQYFGPGTRLTVL.